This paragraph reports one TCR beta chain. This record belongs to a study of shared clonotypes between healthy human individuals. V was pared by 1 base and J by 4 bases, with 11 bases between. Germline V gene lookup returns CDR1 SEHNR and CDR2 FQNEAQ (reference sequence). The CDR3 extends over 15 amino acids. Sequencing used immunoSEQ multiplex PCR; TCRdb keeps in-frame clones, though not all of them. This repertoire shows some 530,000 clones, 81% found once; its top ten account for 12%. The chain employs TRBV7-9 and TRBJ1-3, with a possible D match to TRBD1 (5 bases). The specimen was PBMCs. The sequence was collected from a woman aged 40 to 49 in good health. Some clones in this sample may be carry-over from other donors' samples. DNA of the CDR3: TGTGCCAGCAGCTTAGGGCAGGGAGTCGGAAACACCATATATTTT. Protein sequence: CASSLGQGVGNTIYF.